This T cell receptor (beta chain) was sequenced during a study of blood T cell repertoires in COVID-19. Deletions cut 1 base from V and 4 bases from J, with 15 bases between. Germline CDR1 reads SGHKS; CDR2 reads YYEKEE (reference sequence). CDR3 size: 15 residues. The assay was immunoSEQ multiplex PCR, and TCRdb's table has in-frame clones only and misses some. Among about 120,000 clones listed, 85% were seen once. This receptor was taken from a man aged 80 or over with active or convalescent COVID-19. The sample comprised peripheral blood. The chain employs TRBV5-5 and TRBJ2-7, with D possibly matching TRBD1 (6 bases). The CDR3 coding sequence is TGTGCCAGCAGCTTGCGGGCAGGGGACACTTACGAGCAGTACTTC. It codes for CASSLRAGDTYEQYF.